These 5 T cell receptor beta chains share one sample of origin, sequenced in a study of T-cell reconstitution after alpha-beta-depleted transplantation in children (dated by TCRdb to the mid-2010s). Library prep was done by PCR. The data were produced on an Illumina HiSeq 2500. TCR libraries were prepared with molecular barcoding, using unique molecular identifiers to normalize TCRbeta repertoire quantification. TCRdb redid the processing of the public reads, applying fastp at Q25 and MiXCR, and retained in-frame beta chains. Records with the same CDR3 protein are collapsed into one entry carrying the most frequent genes and DNA. The sample yields 100,000 or so distinct CDR3 sequences; under 9% were counted once. About a sixth of the sample belongs to the ten largest clones. Interpreted using the paper, the treatment or condition label stands for: allogeneic hematopoietic cell transplantation with graft depleted of TCRalphabeta T cells and CD19 B cells.

Sequencing used PBMCs, obtained before TCRalphabeta/CD19-depleted stem cell transplant. These receptors all come from a boy between 2 and 15 years old with acute lymphoblastic leukemia, due to receive a stem cell transplant.

There are a few counts of this clonotype. CDR3 sequence reads: CASSRGQNTGELFF. CDR3 nucleotide sequence: TGCGCCAGCAGCCGGGGACAGAACACCGGGGAGCTGTTTTTT. This chain uses TRBV5-1 with TRBJ2-2, with D tentatively TRBD1 (6 bases). CDR3 length equals 14 residues. Germline CDR1 SGHRS, CDR2 YFSETQ. V was trimmed by 4 bases and J by 1 base, leaving 8 bases between them.

This clonotype was seen only a few times. The rearrangement links TRBV12-3 or TRBV12-4 to TRBJ1-5; 7 bases are shared with TRBD1. V trimming: 6 bases; J trimming: 0 bases; junction bases outside the gene matches: 11. This CDR3 spans 17 amino acids. CDR3: CASSVRTGDYSNQPQHF. The DNA of the CDR3 is TGTGCCAGCAGCGTCCGGACAGGCGACTATAGCAATCAGCCCCAGCATTTT.

This clonotype was detected ten times or more. The chain is built from TRBV4-1 and TRBJ2-6, with 10 bases that match TRBD2. CDR1 MGHRA and CDR2 YSYEKL come from the germline V gene. The CDR3 is 16 amino acids. Losses at the gene ends were 4 bases for V and 0 bases for J; bases not matched to a gene: 0. CDR3 region: CASSRTSGSGANVLTF. The CDR3 nucleotides are TGCGCCAGCAGCCGGACTAGCGGCTCTGGGGCCAACGTCCTGACTTTC.

This clonotype was counted only a few times. The chain couples TRBV7-6 to TRBJ2-7; the D gene is possibly TRBD1 (5 bases). Germline loops: CDR1 SGHVS, CDR2 FNYEAQ. CDR3 size: 14 residues. V dropped 4 bases and J dropped 5 bases, with 15 bases sitting between them. The CDR3 nucleotides read TGTGCCAGCAGCTACGCCCAAGGGGCCCACGAGCAGTACTTC. Translating gives CASSYAQGAHEQYF.

This clonotype was observed many times. This rearrangement joins TRBV29-1 to TRBJ1-3, with 7 nucleotides matching TRBD1. The germline V gene has CDR1 SQVTM and CDR2 ANQGSEA. This CDR3 contains 17 residues. V shed 3 bases and J 1 base; nucleotides not matched to a gene: 12. In nucleotides, the CDR3 is TGCAGCGTTGAGGGGACCGAGAGGGGGCCTTCTGGAAACACCATATATTTT. It translates to CSVEGTERGPSGNTIYF.